Below, one TCR beta chain is given with its context. This sample is part of a study of T cell changes during pregnancy in multiple sclerosis. Data came from immunoSEQ multiplex PCR; TCRdb stores just in-frame clones and leaves some out. The sample records about 31,000 clones, roughly 89% being singletons. The germline CDR1 and CDR2 sequences are SGHVS and FQNEAQ. CDR3 length: 15 residues. The V end was cut by 4 bases, the J end by 4 bases, with 14 bases between. The sample here was CD8+ T cells from peripheral blood mononuclear cells, taken before pregnancy. This clonotype was sampled from a female donor with multiple sclerosis, enrolled in a pregnancy study. The gene calls are TRBV7-8 and TRBJ1-5, with D possibly being TRBD1 (5 bases). This CDR3 is CASSSKVGGNQPQHF. Here the CDR3 DNA reads TGTGCCAGCAGCTCAAAGGTCGGGGGGAATCAGCCCCAGCATTTT. The whole variable domain, remainder taken from reference TRBV7-8 and TRBJ1-5, is GAGVSQSPRYKVAKRGQDVALRCDPISGHVSLFWYQQALGQGPEFLTYFQNEAQLDKSGLPSDRFFAERPEGSVSTLKIQRTQQEDSAVYLCASSSKVGGNQPQHFGDGTRLSIL.